Sequencing of this T cell receptor (beta chain) was carried out in a study of blood T cells in healthy people across ages. CDR3 size: 15 residues. The V and J ends lost 4 bases and 7 bases, in that order; junction bases with no gene match: 8. From germline, CDR1 is MGHRA and CDR2 YSYEKL. Sample-barcoded 5' priming and a J-beta primer mix drove a second PCR of about 7 to 11 cycles. Each single sample gave us at least 3 million CDR3-containing paired-end reads. TCRdb fed the 5' RACE reads into MiXCR, producing one record per CDR3 protein. Found here are some 780,000 distinct CDR3 sequences, around 50% of them singletons; the top ten hold roughly 24%.

The rearrangement joins TRBV4-1 to TRBJ2-1, with TRBD1 identical over 9 bases. The receptor was derived from a man aged 40-55 years in good health. The sequenced sample consisted of blood. The CDR3 DNA reads TGCGCCAGCAGCCCCCGGGACAGGGTGAGTAATGAGCAGTTCTTC. It translates to CASSPRDRVSNEQFF.